This paragraph reports one TCR beta chain. Profiling relied on immunoSEQ multiplex PCR, and the TCRdb table lists in-frame clones only, not all of them. The sample includes 110,000 or so clones, approximately 94% of them seen just once. In germline, CDR1 is ENHRY, CDR2 SYGVKD. The CDR3 has 16 amino acids. Trimming at V came to 11 bases and at J to 1 base, leaving 11 bases not matched to a gene. This sample stems from a study of siplizumab effects on memory and regulatory T cells. What was sequenced was CD4+ T cells sorted from blood. The J gene is TRBJ2-3, the V gene TRBV10-3, with 11 bases aligning to TRBD2. This receptor was taken from a human donor in good health. As DNA, the CDR3 is TGTGCCCCATGTAGCGGGGGGGGTTTGGGCACAGATACGCAGTATTTT. It translates to CAPCSGGGLGTDTQYF.